The 19 T cell receptor beta chains presented below share a single source sample, sequenced in a study of blood T cell repertoires in COVID-19. TCRdb's copy holds only in-frame clones and misses some; the assay was immunoSEQ multiplex PCR. The sample carries more than 95,000 clones, just under 80% recorded once. Source material: peripheral blood. The source is a human donor in a cohort sampled during active COVID-19.

This clone has a single count. V is TRBV29-1 and J is TRBJ2-3; 8 bases map to TRBD1. The germline V gene has CDR1 SQVTM and CDR2 ANQGSEA. This CDR3 is 13 amino acids long. The ends lost 5 bases at V and 5 bases at J; junction bases unmatched: 6. CDR3: CSVRTGPGDTQYF. CDR3 DNA sequence: TGCAGCGTTCGGACAGGGCCAGGAGATACGCAGTATTTT.

V usage is TRBV7-8 and J usage is TRBJ2-5, with 9 bases matching TRBD2. After removal of 2 bases from V and 5 bases from J, the junction contained 9 bases not matched to a gene. This CDR3 spans 16 amino acids. The germline gives CDR1 SGHVS, CDR2 FQNEAQ. This CDR3 reads CASSLTSGPAGETQYF. The CDR3 nucleotides read TGTGCCAGCAGCTTAACTAGCGGGCCGGCAGGGGAGACCCAGTACTTC.

This clone was counted at least ten times. The chain recombines TRBV21-1 with TRBJ2-7; TRBD2 is taken as the D call from the table, unchecked against the DNA. TRBV21-1 counts as a pseudogene. The CDR3 is made up of 16 amino acids. The CDR3 protein is CASSKARRASSYEQYF. CDR3 DNA: TGTGCCAGCAGCAAAGCGCGGCGGGCGAGCTCCTACGAGCAGTACTTC.

This chain links TRBV7-9 with TRBJ2-5; 9 bases align to TRBD2. The CDR3 is 16 residues long. Per germline, CDR1 SEHNR and CDR2 FQNEAQ (reference sequence). With 3 bases clipped from V and 5 bases from J, the junction kept 10 bases outside the gene matches. This chain's CDR3 is CASSLGLAGIVETQYF. For the CDR3, the DNA is TGTGCCAGCAGCTTGGGTCTAGCGGGAATAGTTGAGACCCAGTACTTC.

V usage is TRBV27 and J usage is TRBJ1-2; the D is unclear. V dropped 2 bases and J dropped 0 bases, with 10 bases sitting between them. Germline CDR1 and CDR2: MNHEY and SMNVEV (reference sequence). The CDR3 totals 15 residues. DNA of the CDR3: TGTGCCAGCAGTTTACGCGTCAATTCTAACTATGGCTACACCTTC. Amino acids: CASSLRVNSNYGYTF.

The rearrangement joins TRBV29-1 to TRBJ1-2; unclear D gene. CDR1 is SQVTM, CDR2 ANQGSEA, per germline. The CDR3 runs 12 residues. The germline V and J ends were trimmed by 6 bases and 1 base, with 9 bases remaining between them. The CDR3 reads CSVLTVNYGYTF. In nucleotides, the CDR3 is TGCAGCGTCCTTACAGTTAACTATGGCTACACCTTC.

DNA for the CDR3: TGTGCCAGCAGAGGGACAGGGGGGGACGAGCAGTACTTC. This gives the protein CASRGTGGDEQYF. The chain recombines TRBV28 with TRBJ2-7; 11 positions match TRBD1. There are 13 residues in the CDR3. Germline CDR1 MDHEN, CDR2 SYDVKM. With 6 bases clipped from V and 5 bases from J, the junction kept 3 bases outside the gene matches.

The V and J genes are TRBV7-3 and TRBJ2-1, with a tentative D call TRBD2 (6 bases). The V gene's germline CDR1 is SGHTA and CDR2 FQGTGA. Trimming pared 0 bases from V and 5 bases from J, leaving 8 bases between. This CDR3 has 14 amino acids. CDR3 bases: TGTGCCAGCAGCTTAACGGGACTCGACAATGAGCAGTTCTTC. Its translation: CASSLTGLDNEQFF. Supplemented by reference TRBV7-3 and TRBJ2-1, the full variable domain reads GAGVSQTPSNKVTEKGKYVELRCDPISGHTALYWYRQSLGQGPEFLIYFQGTGAADDSGLPNDRFFAVRPEGSVSTLKIQRTERGDSAVYLCASSLTGLDNEQFFGPGTRLTVL.

The genes are TRBV6-6 and TRBJ1-1; D is unresolved. The CDR3 extends over 13 amino acids. Trimming cost V 8 bases and J 5 bases, with 15 bases left between them. Germline assignment: CDR1 MNHNY and CDR2 SVGAGI (reference sequence). The CDR3 sequence is CASHAGSNTEAFF. In nucleotides, the CDR3 is TGTGCCAGCCATGCGGGATCGAATACTGAAGCTTTCTTT.

The gene calls are TRBV5-1 and TRBJ2-3, with D unclear. This CDR3 has 15 amino acids. The V end lost 4 bases, the J end lost 9 bases, and 21 bases lay between the germline ends. In germline, CDR1 is SGHRS, CDR2 YFSETQ. CDR3 coding DNA: TGCGCCAGCAGCCCTGGCGCAGGCGTCCCCGTCACGCAGTATTTT. It encodes CASSPGAGVPVTQYF.

The gene calls are TRBV6-5 and TRBJ2-1; D might be TRBD1 (8 bases). V was trimmed by 8 bases and J by 3 bases, leaving 14 bases between them. The CDR3 has 14 amino acids. Germline lookup yields CDR1 MNHEY and CDR2 SVGAGI. CDR3 coding DNA: TGTGCCAGCTGCTACAGGGGGGGCTACAATGAGCAGTTCTTC. Amino acid sequence: CASCYRGGYNEQFF.

The CDR3 nucleotides are TGCAGTGCTAGTCGCAGGGTAGGAGATGAGCAGTTCTTC. Its protein is CSASRRVGDEQFF. This sequence joins TRBV20-1 and TRBJ2-1; possibly TRBD1 for D (5 bases). Germline CDR1 and CDR2: DFQATT and SNEGSKA (reference sequence). V dropped 3 bases and J dropped 8 bases, with 14 bases sitting between them. The CDR3 runs 13 residues.

The chain uses TRBV30 and TRBJ2-7, with 8 positions matching TRBD2. The CDR3 has 14 amino acids. The V gene end was trimmed by 0 bases and the J gene end by 6 bases; junction bases not matched to a gene: 7. The V gene's germline CDR1 is GTSNPN and CDR2 SVGIG (reference sequence). CDR3 in amino acids: CAWSVPGGLGEQYF. CDR3 DNA sequence: TGTGCCTGGAGTGTACCGGGGGGGCTCGGCGAGCAGTACTTC.

The V and J genes are TRBV3-1 (or the pseudogene TRBV3-2) and TRBJ2-4; D gene uncertain. Deletions cut 0 bases from V and 0 bases from J, with 6 bases between. Germline-derived CDR1 and CDR2 are LGHDT and YNNKEL (reference sequence). The CDR3 loop spans 15 amino acids. The CDR3 is CASSQDMRAKNIQYF. CDR3 DNA sequence: TGTGCCAGCAGCCAAGATATGAGAGCCAAAAACATTCAGTACTTC.

The rearrangement joins TRBV5-1 to TRBJ1-2, with 7 bases fitting TRBD1. Germline CDR1 is SGHRS and CDR2 is YFSETQ. V shed 3 bases and J 6 bases; nucleotides not matched to a gene: 8. This CDR3 comprises 14 residues. CDR3 sequence reads: CASSSPGQLDGYTF. For the CDR3, the DNA is TGCGCCAGCAGCTCCCCGGGACAGCTGGATGGCTACACCTTC.

This sequence joins TRBV21-1 and TRBJ2-3; the tabulated D call, TRBD2, remains unverified against the DNA. TRBV21-1 corresponds to a pseudogene. The CDR3 has 14 amino acids. The CDR3 sequence: CASSIEVSTDTQYF. The CDR3 coding sequence is TGTGCCAGCAGCATAGAGGTGAGCACAGATACGCAGTATTTT.

The V call is TRBV4-2, the J call TRBJ2-3, with 12 positions matching TRBD2. J gave up 7 bases and V 1 base, and 6 bases lay outside the gene matches. The CDR3 loop spans 16 amino acids. The germline gives CDR1 LGHNA, CDR2 YNFKEQ. The DNA for the CDR3 is TGTGCCAGCAGCCAAGTGGCTAGCGGGGGGGGGAATACGCAGTATTTT. This codes for CASSQVASGGGNTQYF.

The V gene is TRBV24-1, the J gene TRBJ1-2; the D is unclear. There are 15 residues in the CDR3. V was trimmed by 3 bases and J by 5 bases, leaving 15 bases between them. Germline V gene lookup returns CDR1 KGHDR and CDR2 SFDVKD. CDR3 protein: CATSDPTGVEYGYTF. CDR3 nucleotides: TGTGCCACCAGTGATCCCACCGGGGTGGAGTATGGCTACACCTTC.

This clone has just one count. This rearrangement joins TRBV6-5 to TRBJ1-5; tentative D call: TRBD1 (6 bases). Germline V lookup: CDR1 MNHEY, CDR2 SVGAGI. CDR3 length: 15 residues. Trimming cost V 8 bases and J 4 bases, with 18 bases left between them. The CDR3 sequence: CASRSATGLNQPQHF. The DNA for the CDR3 is TGTGCCAGCCGCTCGGCGACAGGCTTAAATCAGCCCCAGCATTTT.